This paragraph covers one T cell receptor beta chain sequence. The sample is drawn from a study of blood T cell repertoires in COVID-19. This CDR3 spans 16 amino acids. Trimming removed 6 bases from V and 2 bases from J; junction bases left unmatched: 6. CDR1 is LGHDT, CDR2 YNNKEL, per germline (reference sequence). This table comes from immunoSEQ multiplex PCR, and its TCRdb copy is limited to in-frame clones, with some not included. The sample contains 25,000 to 30,000 clones, roughly nine tenths of which appear only once. This clonotype was sampled from a man between 65 and 85 years old with active COVID-19. The material sequenced was peripheral blood. This rearrangement joins TRBV3-1 (or the pseudogene TRBV3-2) to TRBJ2-7, with 14 bases lining up with TRBD2. The CDR3 is CASRRGTSGGTYEQYF. CDR3 nucleotide sequence: TGTGCCAGCAGACGCGGGACTAGCGGGGGTACCTACGAGCAGTACTTC.